The clone carrying this T cell receptor (beta chain) was recorded many times. Its antigen is still unknown. This sample stems from a study of T-cell memory formation after mild COVID-19. From the 5' RACE reads, TCRdb called clonotypes with MiXCR, one entry per CDR3 protein. The sample yields 360,000 or so distinct CDR3 sequences, under 30% seen once. Study conclusions and caveats: Some responding clones appeared in pre-infection memory, suggesting cross-reactive memory joined.

Losses at the gene ends were 5 bases for V and 9 bases for J; bases not matched to a gene: 14. The CDR3 has 16 amino acids. From germline, CDR1 is SGHTA and CDR2 FQGNSA. This chain links TRBV7-2 with TRBJ2-1; 9 nucleotides agree with TRBD2. The sequence was obtained from an adult woman who had mild COVID-19 (a few samples of this study predate the infection). Cell type and time point are not known. Material: PBMCs or a T cell subset sorted from them (not recorded which). The CDR3 DNA reads as TGTGCCAGCAGCCCAACGGGGCGGGAGGGCCGTAGTGAGCAGTTCTTC. It codes for CASSPTGREGRSEQFF.